Listed below are T cell receptor beta chains from one sample, sequenced in a study of blood T cell repertoires in COVID-19. The repertoire was sequenced with immunoSEQ multiplex PCR; TCRdb's copy has only in-frame clones and lacks some. The table includes about 180,000 clones, roughly 89% detected once. Sequenced material: PBMCs or T cells enriched from blood (not recorded which). The receptors were gathered from a woman aged 40-49 years with acute COVID-19. CDR3s include the opening cysteine and the closing phenylalanine or tryptophan. The order of the fields is CDR3 protein, CDR3 DNA, J gene, clone size, V gene, D gene. A D gene is named only where the DNA matches it firmly. Rows give clone size only sometimes, using once, few, many, or a class for an expanded clone.

CASSPTSGPPLEQYF	TGTGCCAGCAGTCCAACGAGCGGTCCCCCCTTAGAGCAGTACTTC	TRBJ2-7	-	TRBV6-5	-
CASSLNTGGPSYNEQFF	TGTGCCAGCAGCTTAAATACGGGGGGCCCCTCCTACAATGAGCAGTTCTTC	TRBJ2-1	once	TRBV7-2	-
CASSSRRNTEAFF	TGTGCCAGCAGTTCCAGGCGGAACACTGAAGCTTTCTTT	TRBJ1-1	-	TRBV28	-
CASSLGTSGIYNEQFF	TGTGCCAGCAGCTTGGGGACTAGCGGGATTTACAATGAGCAGTTCTTC	TRBJ2-1	-	TRBV13	TRBD2
CAWRSTGGHEQYF	TGTGCCTGGAGAAGTACAGGGGGCCACGAGCAGTACTTC	TRBJ2-7	-	TRBV30	TRBD1
CASSLGGTNTGELFF	TGCGCCAGCAGCTTGGGCGGGACGAACACCGGGGAGCTGTTTTTT	TRBJ2-2	-	TRBV5-1	-
CASSIGTATEAFF	TGTGCCAGTAGTATAGGGACAGCCACTGAAGCTTTCTTT	TRBJ1-1	-	TRBV19	-
CASSQGTSGQETQYF	TGTGCCAGCAGCCAAGGGACTAGCGGGCAAGAGACCCAGTACTTC	TRBJ2-5	-	TRBV4-2	TRBD2
CASSQGLSGNTIYF	TGTGCCAGCAGTCAGGGTCTTTCTGGAAACACCATATATTTT	TRBJ1-3	-	TRBV27	-
CASSRTGITEAFF	TGTGCCAGCAGCCGGACAGGGATCACTGAAGCTTTCTTT	TRBJ1-1	-	TRBV11-3	TRBD1
CASSIMEDSNQPQHF	TGTGCCAGTAGTATAATGGAGGATAGCAATCAGCCCCAGCATTTT	TRBJ1-5	-	TRBV19	-
CASSRRGLAGYNEQFF	TGTGCCAGCAGCCGCCGAGGACTAGCGGGTTACAATGAGCAGTTCTTC	TRBJ2-1	-	TRBV14	TRBD2